The rows below give T cell receptor beta chains drawn from one sample of a study of cytomegalovirus exposure and HLA in healthy donors. Generated by immunoSEQ multiplex PCR, the TCRdb table keeps only in-frame clones and is missing some. The sample consists of more than 85,000 clones, approximately 71% of them appearing once. Input material: PBMCs. The receptors originated from a man between 35 and 55 years old in good health and CMV-seronegative. Each CDR3 is given without its conserved first and last residue. Clone size is shown for a subset of rows, as once, few, many or a class of expanded clone.

TRBV6-1	.	ASRIGTGLDST
TRBV4-1	.	ASSQDQGGAGANVLT
TRBV11-1	.	ASSGGLAGANVLT
TRBV18	.	ASSPTHSQETQY
TRBV5-1	.	ASSLGASHGVNIQY
TRBV19	.	ASSTLTSPQPQH
TRBV6-5	.	ASSAGTGEDIQY
TRBV7-6	.	ASSSQTRNYGYT
TRBV29-1	.	SVLSTGWGTDTQY
TRBV6-5	.	ASSKQGTELF
TRBV5-1	.	ASSLWGRWETQY
TRBV15	.	ATSSGGNYEQY
TRBV7-9	.	ASTSGDSPSYEQY
TRBV5-1	.	ASRFNPDEDQPQH
TRBV25-1	few	ASSEAVGGEEKLF